Following are 15 T cell receptor beta chains from one sample sequenced in a study of blood T cell repertoires in COVID-19. Assay used: immunoSEQ multiplex PCR; TCRdb lists only in-frame clones, some missing. The sample lists 68,000 or so clones, roughly 80% occurring once. The sample was peripheral blood. The receptors here all came from a human donor in a cohort sampled during active COVID-19.

The chain uses TRBV30 and TRBJ1-5; D not certain. Germline-derived CDR1 and CDR2 are GTSNPN and SVGIG (reference sequence). The length of the CDR3 is 13 residues. Trimming took off 2 bases at V and 4 bases at J, with 9 bases between the two ends. CDR3 in amino acids: CAWSFGVNQPQHF. CDR3 nucleotides: TGTGCCTGGAGTTTCGGGGTAAATCAGCCCCAGCATTTT.

The CDR3 coding sequence is TGTGCCAGCAGTGTCACGCCCCGGGGGACTGAAGCTTTCTTT. The encoded protein is CASSVTPRGTEAFF. V usage is TRBV6-6 and J usage is TRBJ1-1; D might be TRBD1 (5 bases). The V gene lost 5 bases and the J gene lost 5 bases, with 15 bases spanning the gap. There are 14 residues in the CDR3. Germline V gives CDR1 MNHNY, CDR2 SVGAGI (reference sequence).

This chain links TRBV6-5 with TRBJ1-4; TRBD1 is a possible D gene (6 bases). This CDR3 has 14 residues. Germline V gene lookup returns CDR1 MNHEY and CDR2 SVGAGI. CDR3 coding DNA: TGTGCTACAGCGGCGGGGGCTGTCTATGAAAAACTGTTTTTT. Its translation: CATAAGAVYEKLFF.

V gene TRBV4-1 combines with J gene TRBJ2-7, with 9 bases that match TRBD1. The CDR3 has 17 residues. Germline loops: CDR1 MGHRA, CDR2 YSYEKL. The V segment lost 0 bases and the J segment 5 bases; nucleotides outside the gene matches: 11. This CDR3 is CASSQDPTTGGSDEQYF. The CDR3 nucleotides read TGCGCCAGCAGCCAAGATCCCACGACAGGGGGGAGCGACGAGCAGTACTTC.

V gene TRBV19 combines with J gene TRBJ2-3, with a tentative D call TRBD1 (5 bases). The CDR3 spans 15 residues. Germline-derived CDR1 and CDR2 are LNHDA and SQIVND (reference sequence). V lost 9 bases, J lost 2 bases, and 18 bases lay in between. Here the CDR3 DNA reads TGTGCCAGCCGGAAAGGGGTTTTCGTCACAGATACGCAGTATTTT. Amino acid sequence: CASRKGVFVTDTQYF.

The rearrangement joins TRBV18 to TRBJ2-5, with D possibly matching TRBD1 (6 bases). Germline CDR1 reads KGHSH; CDR2 reads LQKENI. CDR3 size: 15 residues. V gave up 1 base and J gave up 1 base, with 10 bases separating them. The CDR3 spells CASSPLQGTQETQYF. The CDR3 region has the DNA TGTGCCAGCTCACCACTACAGGGAACCCAAGAGACCCAGTACTTC.

This clone showed up just a few times. The genes are TRBV12-3 or TRBV12-4 and TRBJ1-5; the D gene is possibly TRBD1 (5 bases). V lost 10 bases and J 4 bases, leaving 14 bases between the germline ends. CDR3 size: 13 residues. Written as DNA, the CDR3 is TGTGCCACGGCGGCGGCAGGGAATCAGCCCCAGCATTTT. Its protein product is CATAAAGNQPQHF.

CDR3 nucleotide sequence: TGTGCCTGGCGGGGGACAGGGGGTGAAAAACTGTTTTTT. Its protein product is CAWRGTGGEKLFF. The rearrangement uses TRBV30 and TRBJ1-4; the match to TRBD1 covers 11 bases. The CDR3 runs 13 residues. Per the germline V gene, CDR1 is GTSNPN and CDR2 is SVGIG (reference sequence). J was trimmed by 7 bases and V by 5 bases; bases with no gene match: 3.

This clone was seen just once. The genes are TRBV18 and TRBJ1-3, with D tentatively TRBD1 (5 bases). The V and J ends lost 6 bases and 0 bases respectively, with 15 bases between them. From germline, CDR1 is KGHSH and CDR2 LQKENI. The CDR3 sequence is 16 residues long. In nucleotides, the CDR3 is TGTGCCAGCTCCCGAGACAGTCGGAGCTCTGGAAACACCATATATTTT. Its protein product is CASSRDSRSSGNTIYF. Drawing the rest from reference TRBV18 and TRBJ1-3, the complete variable domain is NAGVMQNPRHLVRRRGQEARLRCSPMKGHSHVYWYRQLPEEGLKFMVYLQKENIIDESGMPKERFSAEFPKEGPSILRIQQVVRGDSAAYFCASSRDSRSSGNTIYFGEGSWLTVV.

The gene calls are TRBV18 and TRBJ2-7, with TRBD1 matching 10 bases. The CDR3 length is 16 residues. Germline CDR1 KGHSH, CDR2 LQKENI. J gave up 3 bases and V 4 bases, and 9 bases lay outside the gene matches. CDR3 loop: CASSLKRDRGFYEQYF. The CDR3 nucleotides are TGTGCCAGCTCACTAAAAAGGGACAGGGGCTTCTACGAGCAGTACTTC.

The V gene is TRBV11-3, the J gene TRBJ2-3; 8 bases are a match to TRBD2. The CDR3 consists of 16 residues. V dropped 0 bases and J dropped 5; count of bases not matched to a gene: 7. Germline V gene sequence: CDR1 SGHNT, CDR2 YENEEA. CDR3 in amino acids: CASSLDASGSRDTQYF. The CDR3 nucleotides are TGTGCCAGCAGCTTAGACGCTAGCGGGTCAAGAGATACGCAGTATTTT.

V usage is TRBV30 and J usage is TRBJ1-5, with a possible D match to TRBD1 (6 bases). The germline CDR1 and CDR2 sequences are GTSNPN and SVGIG (reference sequence). Trimming stripped 0 bases from V and 7 bases from J, with 13 bases between. The CDR3 spans 14 residues. This CDR3 is CAWSVSRGRQPQHF. As DNA, the CDR3 is TGTGCCTGGAGTGTTTCCAGGGGACGACAGCCCCAGCATTTT.

V gene TRBV2 combines with J gene TRBJ2-1, with 10 bases matching TRBD2. Looked up from germline, CDR1 is SNHLY and CDR2 is FYNNEI. With V trimmed by 4 bases and J by 7 bases, 7 bases remained unmatched. CDR3 size: 15 residues. The CDR3: CASSVGSGGSNEQFF. In DNA form, the CDR3 reads TGTGCCAGCAGTGTCGGTAGCGGGGGGTCTAATGAGCAGTTCTTC.

The chain has TRBV7-8 and TRBJ2-3, with TRBD2 matching 7 bases. The junction had 12 bases not matched to a gene; V was cut back by 2 bases and J by 1 base. Germline-derived CDR1 and CDR2 are SGHVS and FQNEAQ. CDR3 length: 18 residues. The CDR3 DNA reads TGTGCCAGCAGCTTAAGATGGGGGAGGGTAAGGGGCACAGATACGCAGTATTTT. Its protein product is CASSLRWGRVRGTDTQYF.

This sequence joins TRBV5-1 and TRBJ2-7; the match to TRBD1 covers 10 bases. CDR1 is SGHRS, CDR2 YFSETQ, per germline. V lost 1 base to trimming and J lost 7 bases; unmatched junction nucleotides: 5. This CDR3 comprises 14 residues. CDR3 sequence (DNA): TGCGCCAGCAGCTTGCGGGGACAGGGGCTGGAGCAGTACTTC. It encodes CASSLRGQGLEQYF.